Presented here are 18 T cell receptor beta chains from one specimen sequenced in a study of blood T cell repertoires in COVID-19. Libraries were prepared by immunoSEQ multiplex PCR; TCRdb keeps only in-frame clonotypes and omits some of them. This sample has about 49,000 clones; 87% occur once, and the top ten carry 2% to 2.5%. Source material: peripheral blood. The receptors were sampled from an elderly woman with COVID-19, enrolled during active disease.

V and J are TRBV27 and TRBJ2-7, with no clear D. Per the germline V gene, CDR1 is MNHEY and CDR2 is SMNVEV (reference sequence). V lost 10 bases and J 2 bases, leaving 18 bases between the germline ends. CDR3 length: 14 residues. The DNA of the CDR3 is TGTGCCACCAAAAAACCGGGTTTCACCTACGAGCAGTACTTC. Encoded protein: CATKKPGFTYEQYF.

The chain is built from TRBV24-1 and TRBJ2-3; 9 nucleotides agree with TRBD1. The ends lost 4 bases at V and 2 bases at J; junction bases unmatched: 6. The CDR3 length is 16 residues. Per germline, CDR1 KGHDR and CDR2 SFDVKD. CDR3 region: CATSDPGQGYTDTQYF. The CDR3 nucleotides read TGTGCCACCAGTGACCCCGGACAGGGGTACACAGATACGCAGTATTTT.

CDR3 region: CASSPSPTEYNEQFF. The CDR3 region has the DNA TGTGCCAGCTCACCCAGCCCGACAGAGTACAATGAGCAGTTCTTC. The chain carries TRBV18 and TRBJ2-1; D is possibly TRBD1 (5 bases). CDR1 is KGHSH and CDR2 is LQKENI in the germline V gene. V was trimmed by 3 bases and J by 4 bases, leaving 13 bases between them. The CDR3 has 15 residues.

The rearrangement joins TRBV28 to TRBJ2-2; possible D gene TRBD2, 5 bases. The CDR3 has 16 residues. Germline V CDR1 and CDR2: MDHEN, SYDVKM. V lost 2 bases and J lost 0, with 10 bases in between. The CDR3 loop reads CASSLAGGPNTGELFF. The CDR3 bases are TGTGCCAGCAGTTTAGCAGGCGGGCCGAACACCGGGGAGCTGTTTTTT.

This clone was found once. The chain carries TRBV4-1 and TRBJ1-2; 7 nucleotides match TRBD1. After removal of 4 bases from V and 2 bases from J, the junction contained 4 bases not matched to a gene. This CDR3 spans 14 amino acids. Germline CDR1 reads MGHRA; CDR2 reads YSYEKL. The CDR3 sequence is CASSLTGQNYGYTF. CDR3 DNA: TGCGCCAGCAGCCTTACGGGACAGAACTATGGCTACACCTTC.

The chain joins TRBV19 to TRBJ1-2; D is perhaps TRBD1 (6 bases). Trimming took 4 bases from V and 2 from J, leaving 11 bases between them. The CDR3 totals 14 residues. The germline CDR1 and CDR2 sequences are LNHDA and SQIVND (reference sequence). CDR3 loop: CASSTYDRNYGYTF. CDR3 in DNA: TGTGCCAGTAGTACGTACGACAGGAACTATGGCTACACCTTC.

The chain employs TRBV7-9 and TRBJ2-1; 9 bases fit TRBD2. CDR3 size: 18 residues. V lost 5 bases to trimming and J lost 0 bases; unmatched junction nucleotides: 11. Germline CDR1 is SEHNR and CDR2 is FQNEAQ (reference sequence). The DNA for the CDR3 is TGTGCCAGCAGCCTCCCGCTAGCGGGGACCAACTCCTACAATGAGCAGTTCTTC. Translating gives CASSLPLAGTNSYNEQFF.

This chain uses TRBV12-3 or TRBV12-4 with TRBJ1-1; the D gene is possibly TRBD1 (6 bases). This CDR3 has 13 residues. The V end lost 6 bases, the J end lost 4 bases, and 12 bases lay between the germline ends. The CDR3 DNA reads as TGTGCCAGCAGCCCCAGGGGTTCCACTGAAGCTTTCTTT. It specifies CASSPRGSTEAFF.

This chain uses TRBV7-8 with TRBJ2-7; unclear D gene. V gave up 3 bases and J gave up 3 bases, with 12 bases separating them. CDR3 length: 14 amino acids. CDR1 and CDR2 from the germline V gene are SGHVS and FQNEAQ. The CDR3 loop reads CASSLGPRVYEQYF. The CDR3 coding sequence is TGTGCCAGCAGCTTGGGCCCCCGAGTCTACGAGCAGTACTTC.

The J gene is TRBJ1-1, the V gene TRBV18; no reliable D call. Germline CDR1 is KGHSH and CDR2 is LQKENI. Trimming stripped 0 bases from V and 0 bases from J, with 5 bases between. CDR3 length equals 14 residues. CDR3 loop: CASSPPPMNTEAFF. The DNA of the CDR3 is TGTGCCAGCTCACCACCCCCCATGAACACTGAAGCTTTCTTT. Based on the CDR3 plus reference TRBV18 and TRBJ1-1, the full variable domain is NAGVMQNPRHLVRRRGQEARLRCSPMKGHSHVYWYRQLPEEGLKFMVYLQKENIIDESGMPKERFSAEFPKEGPSILRIQQVVRGDSAAYFCASSPPPMNTEAFFGQGTRLTVV.

The chain carries TRBV14 and TRBJ1-5; D is unresolved. This CDR3 region has 14 residues. Trimming removed 1 base at V and 7 bases at J, with 11 bases between. CDR1 is SGHDN, CDR2 FVKESK, per germline. CDR3 amino acids: CASSQGGIGQPQHF. As DNA, the CDR3 is TGTGCCAGCAGCCAAGGCGGGATCGGACAGCCCCAGCATTTT.

The chain carries TRBV5-4 and TRBJ2-7; D perhaps matches TRBD2 (7 bases). The CDR3 has 17 amino acids. Deletions cut 4 bases from V and 0 bases from J, with 20 bases between. Germline V gives CDR1 SGHNT, CDR2 YYREEE (reference sequence). Here the CDR3 DNA reads TGTGCCAGCAGCCGCGAGGGTGGGGGGGGCCTCTCCTACGAGCAGTACTTC. Its translation is CASSREGGGGLSYEQYF.

The chain links TRBV12-3 or TRBV12-4 to TRBJ1-2; 7 bases are a match to TRBD1. V was pared by 6 bases and J by 7 bases, with 8 bases of the junction left unmatched. This CDR3 spans 13 amino acids. CDR3 sequence (DNA): TGTGCCAGCAGGTCAGGGGGAGGTGGTGGCTACACCTTC. Residues: CASRSGGGGGYTF.

The chain is built from TRBV5-6 and TRBJ2-3; D possibly corresponds to TRBD2 (6 bases). The germline CDR1 and CDR2 sequences are SGHDT and YYEEEE. V was clipped by 4 bases and J by 0 bases, with 18 bases between them. The CDR3 has 17 residues. The CDR3 protein is CASSRTLALLSTDTQYF. As DNA, the CDR3 is TGTGCCAGCAGCAGAACGCTAGCGCTACTTAGCACAGATACGCAGTATTTT.

This chain uses TRBV28 with TRBJ2-1; weak D call: TRBD2 (6 bases). V was shortened by 8 bases and J by 5 bases, with 22 bases between the two germline ends. The CDR3 totals 16 residues. Germline lookup yields CDR1 MDHEN and CDR2 SYDVKM. The CDR3 DNA is TGTGCCAGCCCCCGCGATGGGGGGTCCTTAAACAATGAGCAGTTCTTC. This translates into CASPRDGGSLNNEQFF.

The chain links TRBV29-1 to TRBJ2-2; D might be TRBD2 (6 bases). The CDR3 covers 13 residues. V shed 7 bases and J shed 1 base, with 10 bases lying between them. Germline CDR1 SQVTM, CDR2 ANQGSEA. CDR3 amino acids: CSGWGENTGELFF. The CDR3 DNA reads TGCAGCGGATGGGGGGAGAACACCGGGGAGCTGTTTTTT.

The rearrangement links TRBV3-1 (or the pseudogene TRBV3-2) to TRBJ2-5; D remains ambiguous. V was shortened by 1 base and J by 5 bases, with 14 bases between the two germline ends. CDR1 LGHDT and CDR2 YNNKEL come from the germline V gene (reference sequence). CDR3 size: 15 residues. CDR3 coding DNA: TGTGCCAGCAGCCAAGCGGCCAGACTCCGGGAGACCCAGTACTTC. Translated, it gives CASSQAARLRETQYF.

V gene TRBV4-1 combines with J gene TRBJ2-7; D uncertain. This CDR3 spans 13 amino acids. Trimming took off 0 bases at V and 12 bases at J, with 15 bases between the two ends. Per germline, CDR1 MGHRA and CDR2 YSYEKL. The CDR3 spells CASSQDRVGASYF. The CDR3, as DNA: TGCGCCAGCAGCCAAGATCGAGTAGGAGCTTCGTACTTC.